The sequence of this T cell receptor beta chain was determined in a study of blood T cell repertoires in COVID-19. Overall study context: Material from acute and convalescent COVID-19 was sourced from the United States, Italy and Spain.

Only in-frame clones appear in the TCRdb table, and some are missing; sequencing was by immunoSEQ multiplex PCR. The table lists hundreds of thousands of clones, nearly 90% of them singletons, with 2.1% in the top ten. Germline loops: CDR1 LNHDA, CDR2 SQIVND (reference sequence). CDR3 length: 14 amino acids. V lost 3 bases and J 1 base, leaving 7 bases between the germline ends. The chain carries TRBV19 and TRBJ1-3; no clear D gene. This clonotype originated in a woman between 35 and 50 years old who had recovered from COVID-19. The specimen was peripheral blood. The CDR3 spells CASSMRYSGNTIYF. The CDR3, as DNA: TGTGCCAGTAGTATGCGGTATTCTGGAAACACCATATATTTT.